This TCR beta chain was captured in a study of T cell responses to AZD1222 COVID-19 vaccine. Some clones are missing from TCRdb's copy, which holds only in-frame ones; the method was immunoSEQ multiplex PCR. The data show some 150,000 clones, about 90% seen once. Points from the study as a whole: The repertoires were collected only after the peak T cell response. Of the AZD1222 recipients, only 5 to 7 were seropositive at baseline. White British ancestry dominated among donors, who included more females, and clonal diversity was possibly underestimated. Elevations in Spike-specific TCR breadth and depth followed administration of two AZD1222 doses.

This CDR3 is 18 amino acids long. Trimming removed 5 bases from V and 0 bases from J, with 18 bases in between. Germline lookup yields CDR1 SGHNT and CDR2 YYREEE (reference sequence). For this clone: The antigen is undetermined.

The sequence came from an adult in good health. Material: peripheral blood, obtained on day 0 of MenACWY control vaccination. The chain recombines TRBV5-4 with TRBJ2-6; tentatively, D is TRBD1 or TRBD2 (5 bases each). The CDR3 loop is CASSSGTVGASGANVLTF. Here the CDR3 DNA reads TGTGCCAGCAGTTCCGGGACGGTGGGAGCCTCTGGGGCCAACGTCCTGACTTTC.